This TCR beta chain comes out of a study of T cells in Graves' hyperthyroidism and ophthalmopathy. Overall study context: Before any treatment, at initial diagnosis, peripheral blood was collected.

TCR beta CDR3 region amplification was performed from RNA transcripts. First-round RT-PCR with HTBI primers amplified the TCR CDR3 region. TCRdb processed the multiplex PCR reads anew with MiXCR; each CDR3 protein has one entry. The table lists about 560,000 distinct CDR3 sequences, 16% of them singletons. Exclusion of a patient resulted from uncontrolled infection, other autoimmune disease, pregnancy or lactation. This CDR3 contains 15 residues. Germline V gene data show CDR1 as WNHNN and CDR2 as SYGVQD (reference sequence). Turning to this clonotype: The junction departs from the called germline gene at one end, perhaps through a read error.

The TCR was taken from a woman aged 18-29 years with Graves' hyperthyroidism. V usage is TRBV10-1 and J usage is TRBJ1-6; tentatively, D is TRBD1 (5 bases). The sample taken for sequencing was blood. The CDR3 protein is CTSSSGRPNNSPLHF. The CDR3 DNA reads TGCACCAGCAGTTCAGGGAGGCCGAATAATTCACCCCTCCACTTT.